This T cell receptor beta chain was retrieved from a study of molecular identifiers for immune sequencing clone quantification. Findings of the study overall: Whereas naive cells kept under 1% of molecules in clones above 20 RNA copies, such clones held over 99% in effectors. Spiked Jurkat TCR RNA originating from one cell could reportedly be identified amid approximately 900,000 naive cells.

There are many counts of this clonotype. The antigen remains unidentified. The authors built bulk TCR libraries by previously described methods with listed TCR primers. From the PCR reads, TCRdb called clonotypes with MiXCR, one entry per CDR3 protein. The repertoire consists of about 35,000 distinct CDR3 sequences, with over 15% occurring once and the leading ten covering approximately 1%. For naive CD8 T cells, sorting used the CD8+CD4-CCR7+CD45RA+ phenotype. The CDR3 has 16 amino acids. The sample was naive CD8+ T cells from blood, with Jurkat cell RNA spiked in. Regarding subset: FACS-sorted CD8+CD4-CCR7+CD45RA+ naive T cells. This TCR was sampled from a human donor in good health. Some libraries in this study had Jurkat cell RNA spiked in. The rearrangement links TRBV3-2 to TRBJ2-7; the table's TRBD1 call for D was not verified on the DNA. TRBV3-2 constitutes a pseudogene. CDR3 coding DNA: TGTGCCAGCAGCCAAGATAGACGGGGGGTCCCGGTCGAGCAGTACTTC. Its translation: CASSQDRRGVPVEQYF.